This T cell receptor (beta chain) was observed in a study of cytomegalovirus exposure and HLA in healthy donors. Whole-study results and caveats: Indistinguishable V segments, including TRBV6-2 and TRBV6-3, were excluded. Only CMV serostatus was available as immune exposure information. The study carried out a later analysis of TCR beta sequences. It associated some 18,000 of them with specific HLA alleles at a false discovery rate of 0.05.

Looked up from germline, CDR1 is GTSNPN and CDR2 is SVGIG (reference sequence). This CDR3 comprises 13 residues. V lost 4 bases to trimming and J lost 9 bases, with 13 bases between them. The primer mix had 60 Vbeta and 13 Jbeta primers. Here immunoSEQ multiplex PCR was the method, and the copy in TCRdb shows in-frame clones only, minus some. The repertoire holds over 120,000 clones, with 82% as singletons. Turning to this clone: Its matching antigen is unknown.

The TCR originated in a woman aged 55-69 years in good health and CMV-seropositive. Sequencing input: PBMCs. The chain couples TRBV30 to TRBJ1-6, with D possibly TRBD1 on 6 matching bases. CDR3 DNA: TGTGCCTGGACGCCGGGACAAGCTTCACCCCTCCACTTT. It specifies CAWTPGQASPLHF.